This TCR beta chain was sequenced in a study of blood T cell repertoires in COVID-19 (dated by TCRdb to 2020 to 2022). For context, the study as a whole: Samples from collaborators originated in the United States, Italy and Spain and spanned both the acute and convalescent phases of COVID-19. The material from the prospective study consisted of cDNA or gDNA derived from T cells, B-cell-depleted T cells, or PBMCs. Subjects who had been exposed to COVID-19, were actively infected with it, or had recovered from it provided the deeply sampled blood TCRbeta repertoires that made up the dataset. The repertoires were made available in a free public database intended to serve as a resource for research on the immune response to SARS-CoV-2. The samples were drawn from the first 160 participants of the ongoing ImmuneRACE study and from some 1,300 subjects provided by 6 global collaborators. The sample metadata nearly always contained a de-identified subject ID, COVID-19 status, age in years and sex. HLA class I and class II types, where available, came from metadata supplied by the sample provider rather than from assay-based typing. Study-wide conclusions, independent of this receptor: The amount of clinical and demographic metadata varied by source and participant and was provided uncurated.

CDR1 SGHTA and CDR2 FQGNSA are derived from the germline V gene. V and J lose 3 bases and 1 base, and a span of 10 bases separates them. The CDR3, from cysteine to phenylalanine, totals 15 residues. Only CDR3 DNA is held: 45 bases, read in frame from base 1. A second Seattle source provided samples from volunteer blood donors who had recovered from COVID-19. The collaborating institutions used their own protocols to collect whole blood in K2EDTA tubes. For TCRbeta analysis, collaborators shipped samples as frozen whole blood, isolated PBMCs, or DNA extracted from either of those sample types. The immunoSEQ Assay, a bias-controlled multiplex PCR, was used to amplify TCRbeta CDR3 regions from genomic DNA. As for the authors' bioinformatics: The number of nucleated cells in each sample was estimated by amplification of reference gene primers within the assay. To quantify the absolute abundance of each unique TCRbeta CDR3 rearrangement, sequence reads were collapsed and filtered. For each sample, productive Simpson clonality was calculated by taking the square root of Simpson's diversity index across productive rearrangements. In TCRdb, the immuneACCESS table is reduced to in-frame sequences with V and J assigned. These tables do not hold every clone; where another copy was compared, an unresolved V gene accounts for under half, and the others remain unexplained. V, J and clone size derive from that table, while D and trimming were established from the DNA sequence. The sample table contains a few hundred thousand clones; only one count was recorded for 65% to 90% of them. Around 1.5% of the sample is held by the ten biggest clonotypes.

On this clone itself: The clone's antigen remains unknown. Base qualities are not recorded, but no much larger clone differs from it by a single base.

Recombination joined TRBV7-2 with TRBJ2-1; a weak D assignment points to TRBD1 (6 bases agree). This TCR was sampled from a woman aged 40-49 years who had recovered from COVID-19. The sample was peripheral blood. For the CDR3, the sequence is CASSLGAESYNEQFF. The DNA sequence reads TGTGCCAGCAGCTTGGGGGCCGAGTCCTACAATGAGCAGTTCTTC.